The 19 T cell receptor beta chains below were found in one sample sequenced in a study of CXCR3-negative and CXCR3-positive naive CD8 T cells. UMI labels and 5' RACE were used to prepare the TRB cDNA libraries. TCRdb re-called the 5' RACE reads and gives one entry per CDR3 protein, without DNA. Its listing shows approximately 8,800 distinct CDR3 sequences. Which antigens these TCRs recognize remains unknown. Overall study findings and caveats: Compared with CXCR3-negative naive cells, CXCR3-positive naive cells showed more hydrophobic TRB CDR3s.

Input material: naive CXCR3+ CD8+ T cells from blood. Subset here: CD45RO-CCR7+CD27+CD95- naive CD8+ T cells expressing CXCR3 (TNR3+). The receptor source for this set is a human donor in good health. Some clones in this sample may be carry-over from other donors' samples.

Considering frequency, this clonotype is medium-sized (0.01 to 0.1%). J is TRBJ2-7 and V is TRBV29-1; with no DNA, the TCRdb D assignment of TRBD1 cannot be verified. The CDR3 runs to 13 residues. CDR1 and CDR2 from the germline V gene are SQVTM and ANQGSEA. This CDR3 reads CSVGTPGSYERYF.

V and J are TRBV6-5 and TRBJ1-1. Germline CDR1 and CDR2: MNHEY and SVGAGI. The CDR3 extends over 15 amino acids. CDR3: CASSYWTEPNTEAFF.

V gene TRBV29-1 combines with J gene TRBJ1-1; the D call from TCRdb, TRBD1, cannot be confirmed without DNA. This CDR3 has 11 amino acids. Germline CDR1 reads SQVTM; CDR2 reads ANQGSEA. The CDR3 reads CCAGQNTEAFF.

The rearrangement links TRBV15 to TRBJ1-2. CDR3 length: 16 amino acids. Germline V gene sequence: CDR1 LNHNV, CDR2 YYDKDF (reference sequence). The CDR3 spells CATSRVDQTDNYGYTF.

The chain links TRBV29-1 to TRBJ1-1. Germline CDR1 and CDR2: SQVTM and ANQGSEA. The CDR3 totals 13 residues. Here the CDR3 reads CSAEGVGNTEAFF.

J is TRBJ2-3 and V is TRBV21-1; absent DNA, TCRdb's TRBD2 call cannot be checked. TRBV21-1 is annotated as a pseudogene. This CDR3 is built from 15 residues. The CDR3 is CASSNQGPRVDTQYF.

V gene TRBV7-8 combines with J gene TRBJ1-1; TCRdb designates TRBD1, a call that cannot be tested without DNA. The CDR3 covers 16 residues. CDR1 SGHVS and CDR2 FQNEAQ come from the germline V gene. The CDR3 region is CASSWDRVETNTEAFF. The entire variable domain, with the rest obtained from reference TRBV7-8 and TRBJ1-1, is as follows: GAGVSQSPRYKVAKRGQDVALRCDPISGHVSLFWYQQALGQGPEFLTYFQNEAQLDKSGLPSDRFFAERPEGSVSTLKIQRTQQEDSAVYLCASSWDRVETNTEAFFGQGTRLTVV.

The chain is built from TRBV25-1 and TRBJ2-5. CDR3 length equals 13 residues. Germline CDR1 MGHDK, CDR2 SYGVNS. The CDR3 is CASTPSLQETQYF.

The CDR3 here is CASSLLSELADNEQFF. The chain recombines TRBV12-3 or TRBV12-4 with TRBJ2-1; TCRdb selects TRBD2, and the lack of DNA leaves this call unchecked. The CDR3 is 16 amino acids.

The chain employs TRBV5-1 and TRBJ2-3; TCRdb indicates TRBD1, and absent DNA this call remains unverified. The CDR3 consists of 16 residues. Germline CDR1 and CDR2: SGHRS and YFSETQ. The CDR3 protein is CASSLVASGIKDTQYF.

The chain recombines TRBV29-1 with TRBJ2-1; checking the TCRdb D call of TRBD2 is not possible without DNA. Germline lookup yields CDR1 SQVTM and CDR2 ANQGSEA. The CDR3 is 15 amino acids. The CDR3 protein is CSVGTSGSTWNEQFF.

The gene calls are TRBV5-5 and TRBJ2-7. Germline V gives CDR1 SGHKS, CDR2 YYEKEE (reference sequence). This CDR3 has 15 amino acids. CDR3 amino acids: CASSVDLVFSAEQYF.

The chain employs TRBV2 and TRBJ2-5; no DNA is available, so the TRBD1 call from TCRdb remains unchecked. This CDR3 contains 15 residues. Germline-derived CDR1 and CDR2 are SNHLY and FYNNEI. This CDR3 reads CASSPGQGRQETQYF. Full variable domain (missing parts from reference TRBV2 and TRBJ2-5): EPEVTQTPSHQVTQMGQEVILRCVPISNHLYFYWYRQILGQKVEFLVSFYNNEISEKSEIFDDQFSVERPDGSNFTLKIRSTKLEDSAMYFCASSPGQGRQETQYFGPGTRLLVL.

V gene TRBV27 combines with J gene TRBJ2-4; TCRdb's assignment of TRBD1 cannot be checked, as there is no DNA. This CDR3 region has 15 residues. Germline V gene sequence: CDR1 MNHEY, CDR2 SMNVEV (reference sequence). The CDR3: CASSSPGDTLSIQYF.

CDR3 sequence reads: CASSEATRLTPTDTQYF. The chain couples TRBV2 to TRBJ2-3. The length of the CDR3 is 17 residues. Germline lookup yields CDR1 SNHLY and CDR2 FYNNEI.

This sequence joins TRBV28 and TRBJ2-7; the D gene TCRdb calls, TRBD2, cannot be checked with no DNA. In germline, CDR1 is MDHEN, CDR2 SYDVKM. The CDR3 runs to 14 residues. CDR3 protein: CASSLSAGAYEQYF. The entire variable domain, with the rest obtained from reference TRBV28 and TRBJ2-7, is as follows: DVKVTQSSRYLVKRTGEKVFLECVQDMDHENMFWYRQDPGLGLRLIYFSYDVKMKEKGDIPEGYSVSREKKERFSLILESASTNQTSMYLCASSLSAGAYEQYFGPGTRLTVT.

The chain is built from TRBV3-1 and TRBJ2-7. This CDR3 spans 14 amino acids. The V gene's germline CDR1 is LGHDT and CDR2 YNNKEL (reference sequence). CDR3 in amino acids: CASSFRGRVYEQYF.

The rearrangement uses TRBV15 and TRBJ2-1; TCRdb's D call of TRBD2 is untestable without DNA. The CDR3 sequence is 11 residues long. Germline CDR1 is LNHNV and CDR2 is YYDKDF (reference sequence). The CDR3 is CATSGGLAVLF.

This clonotype shows up as medium-sized (0.01 to 0.1%) by frequency. The V and J genes are TRBV28 and TRBJ2-3; TCRdb returns TRBD2, unconfirmable since there is no DNA. The CDR3 extends over 18 amino acids. CDR1 is MDHEN and CDR2 is SYDVKM in the germline V gene. CDR3 sequence reads: CASSWGLAGGSPEDTQYF. Together with reference TRBV28 and TRBJ2-3, the CDR3 gives the full variable domain: DVKVTQSSRYLVKRTGEKVFLECVQDMDHENMFWYRQDPGLGLRLIYFSYDVKMKEKGDIPEGYSVSREKKERFSLILESASTNQTSMYLCASSWGLAGGSPEDTQYFGPGTRLTVL.